This is a list of T cell receptor beta chains from one sample in a study of T cells in Graves' hyperthyroidism and ophthalmopathy. TCRdb re-analysed the multiplex PCR reads in MiXCR, keeping a single row per CDR3 protein. The table shows some 460,000 distinct CDR3 sequences, with around a sixth occurring only once. Material for sequencing was blood. The receptors were gathered from a woman between 18 and 30 years old with Graves' hyperthyroidism. Both conserved end residues are part of each CDR3. A D gene is named only where the DNA matches it firmly. Clone sizes are given selectively: once, few, many, or a class where the clone is expanded.

- | TRBJ2-3 | - | TRBV20-1 | CSARDYVVSADTQYF | TGCAGTGCTAGAGATTATGTAGTATCAGCAGATACGCAGTATTTT
few | TRBJ2-6 | TRBD1 | TRBV6-5 | CASSYSTVTGGPGANVLTF | TGTGCCAGCAGTTACTCGACGGTCACAGGGGGCCCTGGGGCCAACGTCCTGACTTTC
few | TRBJ1-2 | - | TRBV7-8 | CASSLARQGGNYGYTF | TGTGCCAGCAGCTTAGCGAGGCAGGGAGGGAACTATGGCTACACCTTC
- | TRBJ2-1 | - | TRBV5-6 | CASSPYHLRYNEQFF | TGTGCCAGCAGCCCATACCACCTCCGGTACAATGAGCAGTTCTTC
- | TRBJ2-5 | TRBD2 | TRBV20-1 | CSALRAGGYQETQYF | TGCAGTGCCCTAAGAGCGGGGGGGTACCAAGAGACCCAGTACTTC
few | TRBJ2-1 | - | TRBV7-9 | CASSWRTRWNEQFF | TGTGCCAGCAGCTGGCGGACAAGGTGGAATGAGCAGTTCTTC
many | TRBJ2-1 | - | TRBV12-3/TRBV12-4 | CASRSNRDSYNEQFF | TGTGCCAGCAGGAGTAACAGGGACTCCTACAATGAGCAGTTCTTC
many | TRBJ2-5 | - | TRBV7-2 | CASSLWWTTGETQYF | TGTGCCAGCAGCTTATGGTGGACAACGGGGGAGACCCAGTACTTC
- | TRBJ1-1 | - | TRBV12-3/TRBV12-4 | CASSPGNWGTEAFF | TGTGCCAGCAGTCCAGGGAATTGGGGCACTGAAGCTTTCTTT
many | TRBJ2-5 | - | TRBV3-1 | CASSRVETQYF | TGTGCCAGCAGCCGAGTAGAGACCCAGTACTTC
- | TRBJ2-7 | TRBD1 | TRBV24-1 | CATSDRQGPTYEQYF | TGTGCCACCAGTGATCGACAGGGACCTACCTACGAGCAGTACTTC
many | TRBJ2-3 | - | TRBV12-3/TRBV12-4 | CASSLEVRKTDTQYF | TGTGCCAGCAGTTTAGAGGTGCGGAAGACAGATACGCAGTATTTT
many | TRBJ2-1 | TRBD2 | TRBV20-1 | CSAASGPFSNEQFF | TGCAGTGCTGCTAGCGGGCCTTTCTCTAATGAGCAGTTCTTC
many | TRBJ2-1 | - | TRBV12-3/TRBV12-4 | CASSFRGDEQFF | TGTGCCAGCAGTTTTCGAGGGGACGAGCAGTTCTTC
- | TRBJ1-6 | TRBD1 | TRBV27 | CASIPRAGGHSPLHF | TGTGCCAGCATACCTCGGGCAGGGGGACACTCACCCCTCCACTTT
- | TRBJ2-1 | - | TRBV28 | CASSLRGKVSSYNEQFF | TGTGCCAGCAGTTTACGGGGAAAGGTTAGCTCCTACAATGAGCAGTTCTTC
many | TRBJ2-3 | - | TRBV28 | CASSLRVNPPDTQYF | TGTGCCAGCAGTTTAAGGGTCAACCCCCCAGATACGCAGTATTTT
few | TRBJ1-5 | - | TRBV6-1 | CASSESGKRNQPQHF | TGTGCCAGCAGTGAAAGTGGCAAACGGAATCAGCCCCAGCATTTT
- | TRBJ1-6 | - | TRBV28 | CASSLYTSFYNSPLHF | TGTGCCAGCAGTTTATACACCAGCTTCTATAATTCACCCCTCCACTTT
- | TRBJ2-1 | - | TRBV5-4 | CASSLGFQEYNEQFF | TGTGCCAGCAGCTTGGGCTTCCAGGAGTACAATGAGCAGTTCTTC
few | TRBJ1-2 | - | TRBV25-1 | CASSEYGQSSGYTF | TGTGCCAGCAGTGAATATGGACAGTCGAGCGGCTACACCTTC
- | TRBJ1-1 | TRBD1 | TRBV2 | CASRVERTGVVEAFF | TGTGCCAGCCGAGTCGAGAGGACAGGGGTTGTCGAAGCTTTCTTT
many | TRBJ1-6 | TRBD1 | TRBV28 | CASSFAGGSYNSPLHF | TGTGCCAGCAGTTTTGCAGGGGGCTCCTATAATTCACCCCTCCACTTT
many | TRBJ1-2 | - | TRBV20-1 | CSASSRQGLNYGYTF | TGCAGTGCTAGTTCCCGGCAGGGGCTTAACTATGGCTACACCTTC
many | TRBJ2-3 | - | TRBV20-1 | CSARDQRGSTDTQYF | TGCAGTGCTAGAGATCAAAGGGGTTCCACAGATACGCAGTATTTT
- | TRBJ2-3 | TRBD2 | TRBV9 | CASSVEEGSGGAEADTQYF | TGTGCCAGCAGCGTAGAGGAGGGGAGCGGGGGGGCCGAAGCAGATACGCAGTATTTT
many | TRBJ1-5 | - | TRBV12-3/TRBV12-4 | CASSLGTVQPQHF | TGTGCCAGCAGTTTAGGGACAGTCCAGCCCCAGCATTTT
- | TRBJ1-1 | - | TRBV19 | CASSIFPAVNTEAFF | TGTGCCAGTAGTATTTTCCCAGCGGTGAACACTGAAGCTTTCTTT
many | TRBJ1-5 | - | TRBV6-1 | CASSPQPTPLGNQPQHF | TGTGCCAGCAGTCCACAACCGACACCTTTGGGCAATCAGCCCCAGCATTTT
few | TRBJ2-1 | TRBD2 | TRBV28 | CASSLASGSSFF | TGTGCCAGCAGTCTAGCTAGCGGGAGTTCGTTCTTC
many | TRBJ2-7 | TRBD1 | TRBV5-8 | CASSLASVGQGPYEQYF | TGTGCCAGCAGCTTGGCCTCTGTAGGACAGGGACCCTACGAGCAGTACTTC
many | TRBJ2-7 | TRBD1 | TRBV29-1 | CSVDGQGAYEQYF | TGCAGCGTTGATGGACAGGGGGCCTACGAGCAGTACTTC
few | TRBJ2-2 | - | TRBV7-3 | CASSLTGGGVTGELFF | TGTGCCAGCAGCTTAACAGGGGGCGGGGTCACCGGGGAGCTGTTTTTT
- | TRBJ2-6 | - | TRBV27 | CASSLRGDSGANVLTF | TGTGCCAGCAGTTTAAGAGGGGACTCTGGGGCCAACGTCCTGACTTTC
few | TRBJ1-1 | - | TRBV6-2/TRBV6-3 | CASSYTGGGTEAFF | TGTGCCAGCAGTTACACCGGGGGCGGGACTGAAGCTTTCTTT